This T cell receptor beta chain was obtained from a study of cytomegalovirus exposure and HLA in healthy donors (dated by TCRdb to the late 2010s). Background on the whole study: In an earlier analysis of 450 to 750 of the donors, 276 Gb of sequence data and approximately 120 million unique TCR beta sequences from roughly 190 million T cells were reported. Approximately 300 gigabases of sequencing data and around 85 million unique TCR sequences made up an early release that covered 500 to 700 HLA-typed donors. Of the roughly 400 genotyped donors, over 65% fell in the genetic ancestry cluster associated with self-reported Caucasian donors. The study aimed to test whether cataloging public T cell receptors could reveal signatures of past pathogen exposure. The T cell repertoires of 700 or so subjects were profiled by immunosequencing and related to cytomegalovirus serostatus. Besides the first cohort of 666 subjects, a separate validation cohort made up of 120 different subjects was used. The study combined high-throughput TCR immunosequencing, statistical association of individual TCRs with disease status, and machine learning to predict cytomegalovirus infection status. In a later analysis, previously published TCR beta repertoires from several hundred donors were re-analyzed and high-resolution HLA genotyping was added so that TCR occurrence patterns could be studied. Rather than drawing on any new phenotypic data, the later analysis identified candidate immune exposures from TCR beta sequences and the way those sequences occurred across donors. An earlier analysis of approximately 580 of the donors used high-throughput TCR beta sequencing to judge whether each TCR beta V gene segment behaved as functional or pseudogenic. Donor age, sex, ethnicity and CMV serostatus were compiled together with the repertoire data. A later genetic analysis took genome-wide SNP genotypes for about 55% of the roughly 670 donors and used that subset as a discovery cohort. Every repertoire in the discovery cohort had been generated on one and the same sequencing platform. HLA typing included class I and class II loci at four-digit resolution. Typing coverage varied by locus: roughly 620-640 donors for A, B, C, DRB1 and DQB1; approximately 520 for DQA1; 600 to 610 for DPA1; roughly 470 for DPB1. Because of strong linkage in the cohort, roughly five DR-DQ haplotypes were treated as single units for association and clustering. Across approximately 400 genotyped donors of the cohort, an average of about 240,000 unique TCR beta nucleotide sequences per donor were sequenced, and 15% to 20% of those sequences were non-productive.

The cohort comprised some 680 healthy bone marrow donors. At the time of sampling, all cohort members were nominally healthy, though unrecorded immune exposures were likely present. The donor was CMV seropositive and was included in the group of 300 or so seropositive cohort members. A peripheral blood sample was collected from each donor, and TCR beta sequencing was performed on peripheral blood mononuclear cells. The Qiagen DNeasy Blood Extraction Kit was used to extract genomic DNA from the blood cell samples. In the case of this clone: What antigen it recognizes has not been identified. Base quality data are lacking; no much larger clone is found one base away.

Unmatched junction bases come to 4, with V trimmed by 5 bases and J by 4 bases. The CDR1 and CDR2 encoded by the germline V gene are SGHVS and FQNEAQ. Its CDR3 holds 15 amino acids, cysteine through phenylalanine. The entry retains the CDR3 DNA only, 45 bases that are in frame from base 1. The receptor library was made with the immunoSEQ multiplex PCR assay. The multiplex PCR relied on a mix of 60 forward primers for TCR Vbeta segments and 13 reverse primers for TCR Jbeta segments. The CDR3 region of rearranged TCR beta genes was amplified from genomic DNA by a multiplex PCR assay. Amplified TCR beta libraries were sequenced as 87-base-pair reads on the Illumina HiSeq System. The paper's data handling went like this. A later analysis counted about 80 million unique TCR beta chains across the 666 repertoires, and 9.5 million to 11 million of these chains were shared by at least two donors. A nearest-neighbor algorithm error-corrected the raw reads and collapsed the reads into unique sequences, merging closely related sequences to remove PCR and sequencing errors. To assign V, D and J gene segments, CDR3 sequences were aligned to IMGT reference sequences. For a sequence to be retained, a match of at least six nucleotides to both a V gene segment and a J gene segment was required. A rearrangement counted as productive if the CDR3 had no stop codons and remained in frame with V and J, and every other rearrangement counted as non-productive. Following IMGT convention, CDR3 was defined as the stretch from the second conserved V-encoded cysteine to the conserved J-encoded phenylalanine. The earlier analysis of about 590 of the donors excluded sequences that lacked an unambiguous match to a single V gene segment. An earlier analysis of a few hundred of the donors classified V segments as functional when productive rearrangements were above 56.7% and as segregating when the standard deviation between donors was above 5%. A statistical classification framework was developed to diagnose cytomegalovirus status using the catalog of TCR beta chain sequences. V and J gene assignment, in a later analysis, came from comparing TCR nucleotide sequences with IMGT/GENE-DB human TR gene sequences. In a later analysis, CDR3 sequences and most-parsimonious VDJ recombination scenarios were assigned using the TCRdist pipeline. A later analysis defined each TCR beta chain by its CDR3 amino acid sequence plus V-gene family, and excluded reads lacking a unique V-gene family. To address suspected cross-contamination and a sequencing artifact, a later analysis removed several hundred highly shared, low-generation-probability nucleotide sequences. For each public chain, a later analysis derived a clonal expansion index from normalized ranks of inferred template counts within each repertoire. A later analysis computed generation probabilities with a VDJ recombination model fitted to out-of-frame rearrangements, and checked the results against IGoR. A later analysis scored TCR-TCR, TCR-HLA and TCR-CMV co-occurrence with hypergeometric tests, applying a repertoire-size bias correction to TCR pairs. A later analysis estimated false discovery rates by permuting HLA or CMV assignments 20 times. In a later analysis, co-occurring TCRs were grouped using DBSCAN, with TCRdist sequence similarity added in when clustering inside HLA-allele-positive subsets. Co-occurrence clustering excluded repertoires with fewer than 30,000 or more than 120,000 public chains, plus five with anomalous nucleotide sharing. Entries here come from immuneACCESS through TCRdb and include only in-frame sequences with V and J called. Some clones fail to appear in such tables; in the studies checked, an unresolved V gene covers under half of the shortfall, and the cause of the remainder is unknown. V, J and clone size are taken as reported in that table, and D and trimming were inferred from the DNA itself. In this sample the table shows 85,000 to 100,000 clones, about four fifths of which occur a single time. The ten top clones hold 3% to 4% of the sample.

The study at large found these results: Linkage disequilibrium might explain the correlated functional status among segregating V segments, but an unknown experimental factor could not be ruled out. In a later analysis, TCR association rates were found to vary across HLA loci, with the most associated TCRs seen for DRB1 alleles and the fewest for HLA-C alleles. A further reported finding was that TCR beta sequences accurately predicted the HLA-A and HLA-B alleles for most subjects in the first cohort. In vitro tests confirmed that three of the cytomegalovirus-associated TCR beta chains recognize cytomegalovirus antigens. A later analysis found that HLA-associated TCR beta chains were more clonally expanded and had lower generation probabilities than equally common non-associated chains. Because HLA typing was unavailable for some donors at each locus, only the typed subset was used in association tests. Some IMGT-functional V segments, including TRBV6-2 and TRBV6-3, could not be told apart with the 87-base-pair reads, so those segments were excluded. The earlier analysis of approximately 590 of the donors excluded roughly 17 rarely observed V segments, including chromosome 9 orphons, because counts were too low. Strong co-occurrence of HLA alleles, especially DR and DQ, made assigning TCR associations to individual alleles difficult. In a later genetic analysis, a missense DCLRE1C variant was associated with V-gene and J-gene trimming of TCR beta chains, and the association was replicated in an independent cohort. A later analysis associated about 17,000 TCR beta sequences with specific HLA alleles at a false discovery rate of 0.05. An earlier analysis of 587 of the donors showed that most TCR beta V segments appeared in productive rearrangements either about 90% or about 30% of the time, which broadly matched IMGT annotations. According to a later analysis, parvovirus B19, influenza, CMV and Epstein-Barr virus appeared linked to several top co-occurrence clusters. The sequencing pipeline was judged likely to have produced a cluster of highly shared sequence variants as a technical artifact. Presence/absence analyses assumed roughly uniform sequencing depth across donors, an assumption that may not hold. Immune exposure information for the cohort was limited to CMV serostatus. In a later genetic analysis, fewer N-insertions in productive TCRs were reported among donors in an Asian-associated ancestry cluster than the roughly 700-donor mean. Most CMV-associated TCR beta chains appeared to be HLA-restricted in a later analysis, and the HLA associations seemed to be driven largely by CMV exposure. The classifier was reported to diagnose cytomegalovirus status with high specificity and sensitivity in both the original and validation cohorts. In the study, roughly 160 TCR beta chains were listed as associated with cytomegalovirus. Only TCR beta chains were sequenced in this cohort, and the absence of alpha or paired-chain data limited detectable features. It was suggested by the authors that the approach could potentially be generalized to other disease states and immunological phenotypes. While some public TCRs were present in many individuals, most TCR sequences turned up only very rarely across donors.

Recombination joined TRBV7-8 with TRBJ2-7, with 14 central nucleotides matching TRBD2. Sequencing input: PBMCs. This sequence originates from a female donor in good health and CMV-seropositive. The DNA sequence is TGTGCCAGCAGCCCGGGACTAGCGGGAGAATACGAGCAGTACTTC. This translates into CASSPGLAGEYEQYF. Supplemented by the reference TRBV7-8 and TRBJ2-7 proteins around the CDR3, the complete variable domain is GAGVSQSPRYKVAKRGQDVALRCDPISGHVSLFWYQQALGQGPEFLTYFQNEAQLDKSGLPSDRFFAERPEGSVSTLKIQRTQQEDSAVYLCASSPGLAGEYEQYFGPGTRLTVT.